The rows below give T cell receptor beta chains drawn from one sample of a study of Ad26.COV2.S vaccination and SARS-CoV-2 variants. The repertoire was sequenced with immunoSEQ multiplex PCR; TCRdb's copy has only in-frame clones and lacks some. The sample has 75,000 to 100,000 clones; around 82% are singletons. The sequencing here drew on peripheral blood, taken after recovery from COVID-19. Receptors originate from a human donor who had recovered from COVID-19. Both conserved end residues are trimmed from each CDR3. A D gene is named only where the DNA matches it firmly.

>.|10|TRBV7-9
ASSPTGYEQY
>.|11|TRBV10-3
AISEGLHETQY
>TRBD1|13|TRBV27
ASSSTGTGLVGYT
>.|11|TRBV6-5
ASSPISNQPQH
>TRBD2|12|TRBV28
ASRPGGSFNEQF
>.|10|TRBV5-5
ASSPGSDEAF
>TRBD1|14|TRBV7-3
ASSLTGTGAYNEQF
>.|12|TRBV27
ASSLFPGSYEQY
>.|11|TRBV2
AGATRMNTEAF
>.|10|TRBV11-1
ASSREETEAF
>TRBD1|14|TRBV7-9
ASSPPDRSNTGELF
>.|13|TRBV7-8
ASSFSTGVPYEQY
>.|12|TRBV4-1
ASSQATSLRGQY
>.|11|TRBV27
ASSLRGTETQY
>TRBD2|13|TRBV11-3
ASSLDMRAGDEQF
>.|12|TRBV13
ASSLEGLELGAF
>.|10|TRBV6-2/TRBV6-3
ASSSGADTQY
>.|11|TRBV5-1
ASSSDSLRGYT